This TCR beta chain is from a study of T cell repertoires in cytomegalovirus infection. This clonotype showed up many times. Its specificity is not known. TCRdb processed the reads anew with MiXCR; each CDR3 protein has one entry. The sample has approximately 910,000 distinct CDR3 sequences, more than 25% seen once. Study results and limitations: Based on cumulative public TCR beta family frequency, carriers of CMV plus the relevant HLA were identified.

The receptor was derived from a human donor in good health (CMV status not recorded). Some clones in this sample may be carry-over from other donors' samples. The specimen was cultured CD8+ T cells from PBMCs, collected from culture after CMV antigen stimulation.

The CDR3 region has the DNA TGTGCCAGCAGCCGGGGACTAGCGGGGGGGCCGTGGTACAATGAGCAGTTCTTC. Its translation is CASSRGLAGGPWYNEQFF. The chain couples TRBV12-3 or TRBV12-4 to TRBJ2-1; 16 bases map to TRBD2. The CDR3 length is 18 residues. V dropped 6 bases and J dropped 4; count of bases not matched to a gene: 9.